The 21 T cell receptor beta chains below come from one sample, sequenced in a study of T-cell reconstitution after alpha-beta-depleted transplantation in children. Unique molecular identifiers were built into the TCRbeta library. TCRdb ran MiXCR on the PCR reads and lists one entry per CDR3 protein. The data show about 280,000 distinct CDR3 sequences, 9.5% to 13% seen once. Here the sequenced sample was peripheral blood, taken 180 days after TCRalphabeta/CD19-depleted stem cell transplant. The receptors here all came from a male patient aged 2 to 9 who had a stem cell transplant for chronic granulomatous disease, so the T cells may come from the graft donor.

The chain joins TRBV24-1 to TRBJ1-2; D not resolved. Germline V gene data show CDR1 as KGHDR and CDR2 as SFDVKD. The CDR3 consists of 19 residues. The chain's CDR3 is CGAFYLQILVDDLGYGYTF. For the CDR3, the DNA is TGTGGCGCCTTTTATTTGCAAATCCTTGTGGACGACCTGGGATATGGCTACACCTTC.

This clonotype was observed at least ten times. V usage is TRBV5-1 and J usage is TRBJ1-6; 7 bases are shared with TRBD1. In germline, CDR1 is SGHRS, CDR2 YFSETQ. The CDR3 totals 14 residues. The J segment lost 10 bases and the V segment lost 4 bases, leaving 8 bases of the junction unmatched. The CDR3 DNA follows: TGCGCCAGCAGCCCCGGGACAGCTGAATCACCCCTCCACTTT. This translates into CASSPGTAESPLHF.

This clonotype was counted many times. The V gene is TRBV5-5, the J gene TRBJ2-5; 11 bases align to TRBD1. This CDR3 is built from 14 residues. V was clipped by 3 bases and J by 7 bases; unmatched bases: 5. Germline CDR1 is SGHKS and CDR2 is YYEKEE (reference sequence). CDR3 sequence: CASSSVDRGRTQYF. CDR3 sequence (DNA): TGTGCCAGCAGCTCCGTGGACAGGGGGCGGACCCAGTACTTC. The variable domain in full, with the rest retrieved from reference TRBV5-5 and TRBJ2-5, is DAGVTQSPTHLIKTRGQQVTLRCSPISGHKSVSWYQQVLGQGPQFIFQYYEKEERGRGNFPDRFSARQFPNYSSELNVNALLLGDSALYLCASSSVDRGRTQYFGPGTRLLVL.

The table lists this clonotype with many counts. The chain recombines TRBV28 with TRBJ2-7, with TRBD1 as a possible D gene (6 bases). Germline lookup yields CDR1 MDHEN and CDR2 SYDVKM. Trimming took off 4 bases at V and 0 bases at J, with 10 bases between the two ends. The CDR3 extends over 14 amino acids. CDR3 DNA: TGTGCCAGCAGTTCCAGGGGACCCTCCTACGAGCAGTACTTC. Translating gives CASSSRGPSYEQYF.

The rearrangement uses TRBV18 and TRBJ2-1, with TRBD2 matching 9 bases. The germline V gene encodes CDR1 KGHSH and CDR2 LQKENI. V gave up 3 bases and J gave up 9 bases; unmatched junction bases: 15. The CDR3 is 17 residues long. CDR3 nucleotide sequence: TGTGCCAGCTCACCGCCCCAGCGGGAGGTTGCCACGGGTGAGCAGTTCTTC. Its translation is CASSPPQREVATGEQFF.

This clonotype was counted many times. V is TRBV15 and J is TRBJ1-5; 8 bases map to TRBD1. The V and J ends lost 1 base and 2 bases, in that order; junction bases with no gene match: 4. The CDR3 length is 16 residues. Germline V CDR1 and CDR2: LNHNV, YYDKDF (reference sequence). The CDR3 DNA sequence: TGTGCCACCAGCAGAGCCGACAGGGGCGGCAATCAGCCCCAGCATTTT. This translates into CATSRADRGGNQPQHF.

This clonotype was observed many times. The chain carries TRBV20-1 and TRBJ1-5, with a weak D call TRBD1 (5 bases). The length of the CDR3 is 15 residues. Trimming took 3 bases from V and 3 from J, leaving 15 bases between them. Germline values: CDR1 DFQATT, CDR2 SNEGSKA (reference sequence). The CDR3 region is CSASLGGGVNQPQHF. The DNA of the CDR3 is TGCAGTGCTAGCCTCGGGGGAGGGGTCAATCAGCCCCAGCATTTT.

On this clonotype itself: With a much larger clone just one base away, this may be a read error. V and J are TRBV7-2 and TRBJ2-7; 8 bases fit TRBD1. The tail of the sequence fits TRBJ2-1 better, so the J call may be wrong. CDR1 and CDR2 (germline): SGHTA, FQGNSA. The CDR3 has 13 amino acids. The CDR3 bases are TGTGCCAGCAGCCAATCCGGGACAGGTTTACAGTTCTTC. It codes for CASSQSGTGLQFF.

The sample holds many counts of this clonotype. The CDR3 protein is CSARDWGQILYEQYF. Written as DNA, the CDR3 is TGCAGTGCTAGAGATTGGGGGCAGATACTCTACGAGCAGTACTTC. J is TRBJ2-7 and V is TRBV20-1, with TRBD1 as a possible D gene (6 bases). Between the trimmed V and J ends, which lost 0 bases and 3 bases, there was a span of 15 bases. The CDR3 contains 15 residues. In germline, CDR1 is DFQATT, CDR2 SNEGSKA (reference sequence).

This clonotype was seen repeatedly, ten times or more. CDR3 residues: CASSVLLGNEQFF. Written as DNA, the CDR3 is TGTGCCAGCAGCGTGCTACTAGGGAATGAGCAGTTCTTC. The rearrangement uses TRBV9 and TRBJ2-1, with D tentatively TRBD2 (5 bases). This CDR3 spans 13 amino acids. V was trimmed by 2 bases and J by 7 bases, leaving 10 bases between them. Germline CDR1 reads SGDLS; CDR2 reads YYNGEE.

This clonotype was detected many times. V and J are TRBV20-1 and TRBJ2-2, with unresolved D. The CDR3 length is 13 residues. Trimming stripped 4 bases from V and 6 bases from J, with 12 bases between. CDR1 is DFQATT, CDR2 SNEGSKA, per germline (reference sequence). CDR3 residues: CSAIREKPGELFF. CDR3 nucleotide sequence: TGCAGTGCTATACGAGAAAAGCCCGGGGAGCTGTTTTTT.

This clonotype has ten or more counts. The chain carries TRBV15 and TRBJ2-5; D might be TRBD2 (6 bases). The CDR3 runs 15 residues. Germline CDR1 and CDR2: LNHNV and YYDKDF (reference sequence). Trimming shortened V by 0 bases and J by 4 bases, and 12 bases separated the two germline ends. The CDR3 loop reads CATSRDPVEGETQYF. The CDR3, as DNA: TGTGCCACCAGCAGAGACCCCGTGGAGGGAGAGACCCAGTACTTC.

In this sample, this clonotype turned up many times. The CDR3 DNA reads TGCAGCGGGTACTACAGGGGGAACACCGGGGAGCTGTTTTTT. This codes for CSGYYRGNTGELFF. This chain connects TRBV29-1 to TRBJ2-2; 7 nucleotides align to TRBD1. Germline lookup yields CDR1 SQVTM and CDR2 ANQGSEA. After removal of 7 bases from V and 1 base from J, the junction contained 6 bases not matched to a gene. The CDR3 is made up of 14 amino acids.

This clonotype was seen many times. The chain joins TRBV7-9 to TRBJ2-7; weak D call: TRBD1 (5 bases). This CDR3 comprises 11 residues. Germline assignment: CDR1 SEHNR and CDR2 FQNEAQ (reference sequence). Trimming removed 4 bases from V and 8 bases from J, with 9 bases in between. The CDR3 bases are TGTGCCAGCAGCTCAGGGATAAAGCAGTACTTC. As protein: CASSSGIKQYF.

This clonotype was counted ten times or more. The CDR3 here is CASSSKHRETYEQYF. The CDR3, as DNA: TGTGCCAGCAGCTCAAAACACAGGGAAACCTACGAGCAGTACTTC. This chain joins TRBV7-8 and TRBJ2-7, with D possibly TRBD1 on 6 matching bases. The germline V gene encodes CDR1 SGHVS and CDR2 FQNEAQ. V was pared by 4 bases and J by 2 bases, with 15 bases between. This CDR3 has 15 amino acids.

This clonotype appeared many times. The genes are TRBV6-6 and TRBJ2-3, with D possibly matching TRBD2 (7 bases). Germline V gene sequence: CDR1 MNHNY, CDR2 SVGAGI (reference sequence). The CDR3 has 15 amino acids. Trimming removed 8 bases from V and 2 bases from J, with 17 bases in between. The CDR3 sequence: CASREEGGITDTQYF. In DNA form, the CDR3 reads TGTGCCAGCCGGGAGGAGGGGGGGATCACAGATACGCAGTATTTT.

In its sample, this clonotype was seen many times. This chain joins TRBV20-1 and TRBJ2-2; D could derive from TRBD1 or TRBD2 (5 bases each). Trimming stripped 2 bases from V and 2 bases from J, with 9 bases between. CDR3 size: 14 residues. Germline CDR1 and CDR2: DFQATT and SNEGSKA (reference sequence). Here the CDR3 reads CSARWDGNTGELFF. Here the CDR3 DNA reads TGCAGTGCTAGATGGGACGGAAACACCGGGGAGCTGTTTTTT.

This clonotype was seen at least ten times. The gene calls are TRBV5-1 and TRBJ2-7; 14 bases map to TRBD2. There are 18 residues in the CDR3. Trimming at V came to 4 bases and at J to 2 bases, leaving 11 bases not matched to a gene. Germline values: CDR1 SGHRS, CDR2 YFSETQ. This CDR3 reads CASSPGLAGDGAPYEQYF. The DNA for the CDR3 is TGCGCCAGCAGCCCGGGACTAGCGGGAGACGGAGCTCCCTACGAGCAGTACTTC.

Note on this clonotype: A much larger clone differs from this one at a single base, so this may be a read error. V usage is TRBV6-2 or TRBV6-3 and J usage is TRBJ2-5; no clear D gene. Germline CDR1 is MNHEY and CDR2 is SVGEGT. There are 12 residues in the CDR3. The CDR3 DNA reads TGTGCCAGCAAGGCAGGTCAAGAGGCCCAGTACTTC. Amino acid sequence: CASKAGQEAQYF.

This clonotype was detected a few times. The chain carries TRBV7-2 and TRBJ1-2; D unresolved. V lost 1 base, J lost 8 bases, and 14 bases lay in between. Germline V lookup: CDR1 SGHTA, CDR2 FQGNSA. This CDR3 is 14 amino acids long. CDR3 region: CASSLDEGIGGYTF. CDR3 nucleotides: TGTGCCAGCAGCTTAGATGAGGGAATCGGCGGCTACACCTTC.

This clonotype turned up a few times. The CDR3 sequence is CASVPGGGTGELFF. For the CDR3, the DNA is TGTGCCAGCGTCCCGGGGGGGGGCACCGGGGAGCTGTTTTTT. The V and J genes are TRBV12-3 or TRBV12-4 and TRBJ2-2; TRBD2 aligns across 8 bases. The length of the CDR3 is 14 residues. V was clipped by 8 bases and J by 4 bases; unmatched bases: 6.